Below, 28 T cell receptor beta chains from the same sample are listed, as sequenced in a study of cytomegalovirus exposure and HLA in healthy donors. With 60 Vbeta and 13 Jbeta primers, the PCR was carried out. TCRdb keeps only in-frame clones here, not all; method: immunoSEQ multiplex PCR. The sample holds just over 95,000 clones; about 81% are singletons and the top ten take approximately 4%. Material: PBMCs. The receptors originated from a woman in her thirties or forties in good health and CMV-seropositive.

This clone appeared a single time. V and J are TRBV28 and TRBJ1-1; possible D gene TRBD1, 6 bases. The CDR3 is 14 amino acids. Trimming took off 6 bases at V and 3 bases at J, with 14 bases between the two ends. Per the germline V gene, CDR1 is MDHEN and CDR2 is SYDVKM. The DNA for the CDR3 is TGTGCCAGCAGCGGGTACAGGGTGGACACTGAAGCTTTCTTT. Its protein is CASSGYRVDTEAFF.

The rearrangement joins TRBV27 to TRBJ2-1; 9 bases map to TRBD2. The ends lost 5 bases at V and 2 bases at J; junction bases unmatched: 4. Germline-derived CDR1 and CDR2 are MNHEY and SMNVEV (reference sequence). The CDR3 consists of 15 residues. The DNA for the CDR3 is TGTGCCAGCAGTATAGCGGGAGCCCCCTACAATGAGCAGTTCTTC. This gives the protein CASSIAGAPYNEQFF.

This clone was observed a handful of times. CDR3 coding DNA: TGTGCCAGCAGCTTAGCGACGGGTATTCTCACTGAAGCTTTCTTT. Translated: CASSLATGILTEAFF. V gene TRBV7-9 combines with J gene TRBJ1-1; D is ambiguous. CDR1 and CDR2 (germline): SEHNR, FQNEAQ (reference sequence). V gave up 0 bases and J gave up 4 bases, with 12 bases separating them. This CDR3 is 15 amino acids long.

Only a few counts were recorded for this clone. This sequence joins TRBV29-1 and TRBJ1-1; no definite D call. Germline CDR1 reads SQVTM; CDR2 reads ANQGSEA. The CDR3 totals 11 residues. Trimming left V 5 bases short and J 4 bases short, with 8 bases between. CDR3 in amino acids: CSVRRGTEAFF. The CDR3, as DNA: TGCAGCGTTCGAAGAGGCACTGAAGCTTTCTTT.

CDR3 nucleotide sequence: TGTGCCAGCAGCTTAGCCGGTACAGAAGAAGCTTTCTTT. Encoded protein: CASSLAGTEEAFF. The chain is built from TRBV7-9 and TRBJ1-1; the D is unclear. Germline CDR1 is SEHNR and CDR2 is FQNEAQ (reference sequence). With 0 bases removed from V and 8 bases from J, the gap between germline ends came to 10 bases. This CDR3 contains 13 residues.

V usage is TRBV5-4 and J usage is TRBJ2-3; perhaps TRBD1 as D (5 bases). Germline V CDR1 and CDR2: SGHNT, YYREEE (reference sequence). This CDR3 has 13 amino acids. V dropped 4 bases and J dropped 4 bases, with 10 bases sitting between them. CDR3 coding DNA: TGTGCCAGCAGCCCCATAGGGGCAGATACGCAGTATTTT. Residues: CASSPIGADTQYF.

The chain joins TRBV11-3 to TRBJ2-2; TRBD2 matches at 13 bases. CDR1 is SGHNT and CDR2 is YENEEA in the germline V gene. The CDR3 runs 20 residues. The J segment lost 3 bases and the V segment lost 0 bases, leaving 10 bases of the junction unmatched. The CDR3 DNA reads TGTGCCAGCAGCTTAGAAACCGGGACTAGCGGGATGGGGGACACCGGGGAGCTGTTTTTT. This encodes CASSLETGTSGMGDTGELFF.

This clone was seen once. The rearrangement uses TRBV11-3 and TRBJ2-1; tentatively, D is TRBD1 (5 bases). The CDR3 runs 13 residues. V was cut by 3 bases and J by 5 bases, with 8 bases left in between. Looked up from germline, CDR1 is SGHNT and CDR2 is YENEEA. This CDR3 reads CASSFSRDNEQFF. In DNA form, the CDR3 reads TGTGCCAGCAGCTTTAGCAGGGACAATGAGCAGTTCTTC. Combining the CDR3 with reference TRBV11-3 and TRBJ2-1 gives the whole variable domain EAGVVQSPRYKIIEKKQPVAFWCNPISGHNTLYWYLQNLGQGPELLIRYENEEAVDDSQLPKDRFSAERLKGVDSTLKIQPAELGDSAVYLCASSFSRDNEQFFGPGTRLTVL.

This chain joins TRBV6-6 and TRBJ2-5, with TRBD2 matching over 7 bases. Germline V CDR1 and CDR2: MNHNY, SVGAGI (reference sequence). The V and J ends lost 7 bases and 3 bases, in that order; junction bases with no gene match: 2. The CDR3 totals 12 residues. CDR3 amino acids: CASTLAEETQYF. CDR3 bases: TGTGCCAGCACCCTAGCGGAAGAGACCCAGTACTTC.

This chain uses TRBV18 with TRBJ1-4; 8 positions agree with TRBD1. Germline trimming cut 5 bases from V and 7 bases from J; bases unmatched to any gene: 12. The CDR3 loop spans 16 amino acids. The germline gives CDR1 KGHSH, CDR2 LQKENI. The CDR3 here is CASSSGQEDLGEKLFF. CDR3 sequence (DNA): TGTGCCAGCTCATCGGGACAGGAGGACCTAGGTGAAAAACTGTTTTTT.

The rearrangement joins TRBV6-1 to TRBJ2-1, with 13 bases identical to TRBD2. The germline CDR1 and CDR2 sequences are MNHNS and SASEGT. V trimming: 5 bases; J trimming: 9 bases; junction bases outside the gene matches: 7. The CDR3 is 15 amino acids. Here the CDR3 DNA reads TGTGCCAGCAGTCCGGGACTAGCGGGACAAAGTGAGCAGTTCTTC. Translating it yields CASSPGLAGQSEQFF.

This clone showed up just once. This rearrangement joins TRBV6-1 to TRBJ2-3, with D possibly matching TRBD2 (5 bases). This CDR3 spans 14 amino acids. Trimming removed 0 bases from V and 6 bases from J, with 10 bases in between. Per germline, CDR1 MNHNS and CDR2 SASEGT. Written as DNA, the CDR3 is TGTGCCAGCAGTGAAGCGGCGGGCCCGGATACGCAGTATTTT. It translates to CASSEAAGPDTQYF.

V usage is TRBV4-1 and J usage is TRBJ1-2; a weak D match, TRBD1 (5 bases). V lost 0 bases and J 1 base, leaving 9 bases between the germline ends. Per germline, CDR1 MGHRA and CDR2 YSYEKL. This CDR3 is built from 15 residues. The CDR3 loop is CASSQDTGNNYGYTF. The CDR3, as DNA: TGCGCCAGCAGCCAAGATACAGGCAATAACTATGGCTACACCTTC.

This chain joins TRBV28 and TRBJ1-2, with 7 bases fitting TRBD1. J lost 6 bases, V lost 6 bases, and 7 bases had no gene match. Germline assignment: CDR1 MDHEN and CDR2 SYDVKM. The CDR3 is made up of 13 amino acids. The CDR3 DNA sequence: TGTGCCAGCAGATCCGACAGGGTTCATGGCTACACCTTC. This codes for CASRSDRVHGYTF.

Details on this clone: This same CDR3 is encoded by further DNA sequences in the sample. The genes are TRBV4-1 and TRBJ2-2; weak D call: TRBD1 (7 bases). The CDR3 covers 13 residues. The V gene's germline CDR1 is MGHRA and CDR2 YSYEKL. Trimming pared 5 bases from V and 7 bases from J, leaving 11 bases between. The CDR3 loop is CASSLQGGGELFF. The CDR3 DNA reads as TGCGCCAGCAGCTTGCAGGGGGGCGGGGAGCTGTTTTTT.

The chain joins TRBV11-3 to TRBJ2-1; a possible D gene is TRBD2 (6 bases). There are 16 residues in the CDR3. The germline V gene encodes CDR1 SGHNT and CDR2 YENEEA. V was pared by 1 base and J by 3 bases, with 13 bases between. For the CDR3, the DNA is TGTGCCAGCAGCTTAGGGGTGGGGGAGGACTACAATGAGCAGTTCTTC. Its protein is CASSLGVGEDYNEQFF. Full variable domain (remainder filled in from reference TRBV11-3 and TRBJ2-1): EAGVVQSPRYKIIEKKQPVAFWCNPISGHNTLYWYLQNLGQGPELLIRYENEEAVDDSQLPKDRFSAERLKGVDSTLKIQPAELGDSAVYLCASSLGVGEDYNEQFFGPGTRLTVL.

V and J are TRBV5-4 and TRBJ2-1; TRBD1 matches at 10 bases. The junction had 11 bases not matched to a gene; V was cut back by 5 bases and J by 6 bases. The germline CDR1 and CDR2 sequences are SGHNT and YYREEE (reference sequence). The CDR3 has 16 amino acids. The CDR3 DNA sequence: TGTGCCAGCAGTTCTGGGGGAGACAGGGGGCCCAATGAGCAGTTCTTC. Translated, it gives CASSSGGDRGPNEQFF.

The CDR3 nucleotides read TGTGCCAGCCGGGGGACTAGTACCTACGAGCAGTACTTC. This sequence encodes CASRGTSTYEQYF. The V gene is TRBV6-5, the J gene TRBJ2-7, with 8 bases fitting TRBD2. CDR3 size: 13 residues. After removal of 8 bases from V and 2 bases from J, the junction contained 5 bases not matched to a gene. The germline V gene encodes CDR1 MNHEY and CDR2 SVGAGI.

The CDR3 sequence is CASSGGTSFSPSTDTQYF. CDR3 in DNA: TGTGCCAGCAGTGGAGGGACTAGCTTTTCTCCGAGCACAGATACGCAGTATTTT. This chain joins TRBV2 and TRBJ2-3, with TRBD2 matching 9 bases. V trimming: 4 bases; J trimming: 0 bases; junction bases outside the gene matches: 11. Per germline, CDR1 SNHLY and CDR2 FYNNEI. The CDR3 totals 18 residues.

The J gene is TRBJ1-2, the V gene TRBV28; TRBD1 might be the D (6 bases). This CDR3 spans 14 amino acids. The germline CDR1 and CDR2 sequences are MDHEN and SYDVKM. V lost 6 bases, J lost 5 bases, and 16 bases lay in between. CDR3 DNA sequence: TGTGCCAGCAGAGAAACAGGGATGGGGTATGGCTACACCTTC. Translating gives CASRETGMGYGYTF.

The rearrangement links TRBV5-1 to TRBJ2-1; a weak D match, TRBD1 (5 bases). The CDR3 runs to 12 residues. CDR1 and CDR2 (germline): SGHRS, YFSETQ. Trimming took 3 bases from V and 9 from J, leaving 10 bases between them. The CDR3 nucleotides are TGCGCCAGCAGCTCCCAGGGTGGTGAGCAGTTCTTC. Its protein product is CASSSQGGEQFF. Full variable domain (rest looked up from reference TRBV5-1 and TRBJ2-1): KAGVTQTPRYLIKTRGQQVTLSCSPISGHRSVSWYQQTPGQGLQFLFEYFSETQRNKGNFPGRFSGRQFSNSRSEMNVSTLELGDSALYLCASSSQGGEQFFGPGTRLTVL.

The chain carries TRBV9 and TRBJ1-1, with D unresolved. The length of the CDR3 is 16 residues. Germline V lookup: CDR1 SGDLS, CDR2 YYNGEE. Deletions cut 1 base from V and 0 bases from J, with 13 bases between. The CDR3: CASSVYLEGMNTEAFF. Here the CDR3 DNA reads TGTGCCAGCAGCGTATACCTAGAGGGCATGAACACTGAAGCTTTCTTT.

This chain links TRBV4-2 with TRBJ2-1; 12 bases line up with TRBD2. This CDR3 comprises 16 residues. Germline-derived CDR1 and CDR2 are LGHNA and YNFKEQ. V dropped 4 bases and J dropped 4; count of bases not matched to a gene: 5. Written as DNA, the CDR3 is TGTGCCAGCAGCCGAGGAGGGACTAGCGGGTACAATGAGCAGTTCTTC. This codes for CASSRGGTSGYNEQFF.

CDR3 DNA sequence: TGTGCCAGCAGTTCCCACTCGGGGAACACTGAAGCTTTCTTT. Translating gives CASSSHSGNTEAFF. V is TRBV6-6 and J is TRBJ1-1; unclear D gene. Germline V gene lookup returns CDR1 MNHNY and CDR2 SVGAGI (reference sequence). With 4 bases removed from V and 1 base from J, the gap between germline ends came to 10 bases. The CDR3 sequence is 14 residues long.

This clone appeared a few times. The rearrangement links TRBV4-1 to TRBJ1-6, with TRBD1 matching over 9 bases. The CDR3 has 15 amino acids. Trimming removed 1 base from V and 10 bases from J; junction bases left unmatched: 5. Germline values: CDR1 MGHRA, CDR2 YSYEKL. The CDR3 reads CASSQAGQGNSPLHF. The CDR3 DNA reads TGCGCCAGCAGCCAAGCCGGACAGGGGAACTCACCCCTCCACTTT.

The gene calls are TRBV28 and TRBJ2-7; 8 positions match TRBD1. J lost 3 bases, V lost 6 bases, and 1 base had no gene match. Germline CDR1 is MDHEN and CDR2 is SYDVKM. This CDR3 spans 12 amino acids. CDR3 loop: CASRGQVYEQYF. CDR3 nucleotide sequence: TGTGCCAGCAGGGGACAGGTCTACGAGCAGTACTTC.

V is TRBV28 and J is TRBJ1-4; D is possibly TRBD1 (5 bases). This CDR3 contains 15 residues. Trimming stripped 2 bases from V and 8 bases from J, with 15 bases between. Germline loops: CDR1 MDHEN, CDR2 SYDVKM. The DNA for the CDR3 is TGTGCCAGCAGTTTACCAGGACTCGGGGGAGAAAAACTGTTTTTT. Protein sequence: CASSLPGLGGEKLFF.

The genes are TRBV30 and TRBJ1-4; 8 nucleotides line up with TRBD1. The CDR3 is made up of 15 amino acids. The germline CDR1 and CDR2 sequences are GTSNPN and SVGIG (reference sequence). The junction had 10 bases not matched to a gene; V was cut back by 2 bases and J by 8 bases. The CDR3 loop is CAWSPPGQGWEKLFF. The CDR3, as DNA: TGTGCCTGGAGTCCCCCCGGACAGGGTTGGGAAAAACTGTTTTTT. The full variable domain, with the rest looked up from reference TRBV30 and TRBJ1-4, is SQTIHQWPATLVQPVGSPLSLECTVEGTSNPNLYWYRQAAGRGLQLLFYSVGIGQISSEVPQNLSASRPQDRQFILSSKKLLLSDSGFYLCAWSPPGQGWEKLFFGSGTQLSVL.